A selection of T cell receptor beta chains follows, all from one sample in a study of cytomegalovirus exposure and HLA in healthy donors. Sequencing was performed with immunoSEQ multiplex PCR; in TCRdb, only in-frame clones are kept and a portion is missing. The sample lists under 150,000 clones; roughly 79% were seen once. The sequencing sample was made of PBMCs. These TCRs come from a boy younger than 10 in good health and CMV-seronegative. Each CDR3 is given with its conserved first and last residue. Each record gives: J gene, CDR3 length, V gene, CDR3 protein.

TRBJ2-5 14 TRBV15 CATSSGQVLWTQYF
TRBJ1-2 15 TRBV11-2 CASSSMRWPRRGYTF
TRBJ1-2 13 TRBV30 CAWSRGGIYGYTF
TRBJ2-7 14 TRBV9 CASSDSTAFGGQYF
TRBJ1-5 14 TRBV6-5 CASSYTGNSQPQHF
TRBJ1-2 13 TRBV11-3 CASSYVNGYGYTF
TRBJ2-7 15 TRBV6-6 CASSAFSGGANEQYF
TRBJ1-2 16 TRBV19 CASSITWDRANYGYTF
TRBJ1-1 17 TRBV15 CATSRGDSPSRNTEAFF
TRBJ1-5 16 TRBV21-1 CASSKGKEVGNQPQHF
TRBJ2-7 15 TRBV7-3 CASSLSGGQNYEQYF
TRBJ1-1 15 TRBV5-5 CASSPVRHSNTEAFF
TRBJ1-5 15 TRBV7-2 CASSLTRNSNQPQHF
TRBJ2-2 14 TRBV6-4 CASSDGTGAGELFF
TRBJ2-5 15 TRBV18 CASSPNSGGEETQYF
TRBJ2-1 14 TRBV18 CASSPTYMVDEQFF
TRBJ2-7 13 TRBV19 CASSIDQGLEQYF
TRBJ2-1 12 TRBV11-2 CASSLLPNEQFF
TRBJ2-3 15 TRBV6-4 CASSVAGDGTDTQYF
TRBJ2-5 16 TRBV7-8 CASSERPGLPGETQYF
TRBJ2-1 15 TRBV5-8 CASSPGTGAYNEQFF
TRBJ1-5 15 TRBV9 CASSVEGKNYQPQHF
TRBJ1-5 12 TRBV29-1 CSVSQGNQPQHF
TRBJ1-4 14 TRBV9 CASSSPGAGEKLFF
TRBJ1-1 15 TRBV11-2 CASSIERGWQTEAFF
TRBJ2-1 18 TRBV19 CASSFVLPTLAGEDEQFF
TRBJ1-1 12 TRBV7-3 CASSSRGAEAFF
TRBJ2-3 13 TRBV5-4 CASSLQGSDTQYF
TRBJ2-5 15 TRBV7-2 CASSLPPRVEETQYF
TRBJ1-2 13 TRBV29-1 CSVEQDSNYGYTF
TRBJ2-7 14 TRBV5-1 CASSLYGEGDEQYF
TRBJ1-2 15 TRBV10-3 CAISSLLWQDYGYTF
TRBJ1-2 14 TRBV6-6 CASSYNPGDYGYTF
TRBJ2-7 12 TRBV29-1 CSVGQGANEQYF